Listed below are T cell receptor beta chains from one sample, sequenced in a study of shared clonotypes between healthy human individuals. Only in-frame clones appear in the TCRdb table, and some are missing; sequencing was by immunoSEQ multiplex PCR. The table shows millions of clones, with about 95% occurring only once. The sample consisted of naive CD8+ T cells sorted from blood. The receptors here all came from a man in his late teens or twenties in good health. The CDR3 runs from the conserved cysteine through the conserved F or W. Each record gives: CDR3 protein, CDR3 DNA, J gene, D gene, clone size, V gene. D genes are given only for firm matches. The size entry is marked missing in some rows and otherwise reads once, few, many or a size class.

CDR3aa: CASSDRGLAEKLFF
CDR3nt: TGTGCCAGCAGTGACCGTGGGTTGGCGGAAAAACTGTTTTTT
j_gene: TRBJ1-4
d_gene: .
abundance: .
v_gene: TRBV27

CDR3aa: CASSLDYYRVTEAFF
CDR3nt: TGTGCCAGCAGCTTAGATTATTACAGGGTCACTGAAGCTTTCTTT
j_gene: TRBJ1-1
d_gene: .
abundance: .
v_gene: TRBV11-2

CDR3aa: CAISDRQGARETQYF
CDR3nt: TGTGCCATCAGTGACCGACAGGGGGCAAGGGAGACCCAGTACTTC
j_gene: TRBJ2-5
d_gene: TRBD1
abundance: .
v_gene: TRBV10-3

CDR3aa: CASSYGPPGVNTEAFF
CDR3nt: TGTGCCAGCAGTTACGGTCCTCCAGGGGTGAACACTGAAGCTTTCTTT
j_gene: TRBJ1-1
d_gene: .
abundance: .
v_gene: TRBV6-6

CDR3aa: CASSQDFRVGSPLHF
CDR3nt: TGTGCCAGCAGCCAAGATTTCAGGGTAGGTTCACCCCTCCACTTT
j_gene: TRBJ1-6
d_gene: .
abundance: .
v_gene: TRBV14

CDR3aa: CASSRPLAGADNEQFF
CDR3nt: TGTGCCAGCAGCCGCCCTTTGGCGGGGGCTGACAATGAGCAGTTCTTC
j_gene: TRBJ2-1
d_gene: .
abundance: .
v_gene: TRBV7-8

CDR3aa: CASSSGQGSYTF
CDR3nt: TGTGCCAGCAGCTCGGGACAGGGGTCCTACACCTTC
j_gene: TRBJ1-2
d_gene: TRBD1
abundance: once
v_gene: TRBV7-6

CDR3aa: CAWDSENYHQPQHF
CDR3nt: TGTGCCTGGGACAGCGAGAACTACCATCAGCCCCAGCATTTT
j_gene: TRBJ1-5
d_gene: .
abundance: .
v_gene: TRBV30

CDR3aa: CASSLVSGTLYNEQFF
CDR3nt: TGTGCCAGCAGCTTAGTTAGTGGGACTCTTTACAATGAGCAGTTCTTC
j_gene: TRBJ2-1
d_gene: .
abundance: .
v_gene: TRBV11-2

CDR3aa: CASSGGEQFF
CDR3nt: TGTGCCAGCAGCGGAGGTGAGCAGTTCTTC
j_gene: TRBJ2-1
d_gene: .
abundance: .
v_gene: TRBV28

CDR3aa: CASSQSGTSGQETQYF
CDR3nt: TGCGCCAGCAGTCAATCCGGGACTAGCGGCCAAGAGACCCAGTACTTC
j_gene: TRBJ2-5
d_gene: TRBD2
abundance: .
v_gene: TRBV23-1

CDR3aa: CASSQVLREGETQYF
CDR3nt: TGCGCCAGCAGCCAAGTTCTGCGGGAGGGGGAGACCCAGTACTTC
j_gene: TRBJ2-5
d_gene: TRBD2
abundance: .
v_gene: TRBV4-3

CDR3aa: CASSRGGGTDTQYF
CDR3nt: TGTGCCAGCAGCCGGGGGGGCGGCACAGATACGCAGTATTTT
j_gene: TRBJ2-3
d_gene: TRBD2
abundance: once
v_gene: TRBV9

CDR3aa: CASSPGQGDFYEQYF
CDR3nt: TGTGCCAGCAGTCCGGGACAGGGGGACTTTTACGAGCAGTACTTC
j_gene: TRBJ2-7
d_gene: TRBD1
abundance: .
v_gene: TRBV6-5

CDR3aa: CASIQGLAEAFF
CDR3nt: TGTGCCAGCATACAGGGGCTGGCTGAAGCTTTCTTT
j_gene: TRBJ1-1
d_gene: TRBD1
abundance: .
v_gene: TRBV6-6

CDR3aa: CASSTSGRAETDTQYF
CDR3nt: TGTGCCAGCAGTACTAGCGGGAGGGCCGAAACAGATACGCAGTATTTT
j_gene: TRBJ2-3
d_gene: TRBD2
abundance: once
v_gene: TRBV7-9

CDR3aa: CASSYGDYLYEQYF
CDR3nt: TGTGCCAGCAGTTACGGGGACTACCTTTACGAGCAGTACTTC
j_gene: TRBJ2-7
d_gene: TRBD2
abundance: once
v_gene: TRBV6-5

CDR3aa: CASSPVNQPQHF
CDR3nt: TGTGCCAGCAGCCCTGTCAATCAGCCCCAGCATTTT
j_gene: TRBJ1-5
d_gene: .
abundance: .
v_gene: TRBV7-8

CDR3aa: CASSLTLIGYNEQFF
CDR3nt: TGCGCCAGCAGCTTGACGTTGATTGGGTACAATGAGCAGTTCTTC
j_gene: TRBJ2-1
d_gene: .
abundance: once
v_gene: TRBV5-1